This T cell receptor beta chain comes out of a study of shared clonotypes between healthy human individuals. There are a few counts of this clone. Its specificity is unknown. General observations from the study: Clonotype sharing levels among donors were expected to vary with sequencing depth. Relative to their counterparts shared across all four donors, non-shared clonotypes exhibited diminished generation probabilities. Relative to memory subsets, naive subsets generally showed larger estimated richness.

The donor population consisted of healthy HIV-negative adults with no recent acute infections or vaccinations. V lost 6 bases and J 6 bases, leaving 14 bases between the germline ends. The CDR3 has 13 amino acids. Germline V CDR1 and CDR2: SGHAT, FQNNGV. Libraries were prepared by immunoSEQ multiplex PCR; TCRdb keeps only in-frame clonotypes and omits some of them. This repertoire shows over a million clones, about 84% found once; its top ten account for roughly 0.57%. The sample consisted of memory CD4+ T cells from PBMCs. Subset specified: CD45RA-negative fraction. The rearrangement joins TRBV11-2 to TRBJ1-1, with D possibly TRBD1 on 5 matching bases. This TCR was recovered from a man aged 18 to 30 in good health. Some clones in this sample may be carry-over from other donors' samples. Here the CDR3 reads CASSQDGGAEAFF. CDR3 in DNA: TGTGCCAGCAGTCAAGATGGGGGGGCTGAAGCTTTCTTT.